Presented here are 4 T cell receptor beta chains from one specimen sequenced in a study of shared clonotypes between healthy human individuals. The protocol was immunoSEQ multiplex PCR, while the TCRdb copy is restricted to in-frame clones and leaves out a portion. Of millions of clones in the sample, around nine tenths were seen once. Sequencing was done on a sample of naive CD4+ T cells sorted from blood. The subset denotes: CD45RA+ positively selected. These receptors were obtained from a man between 18 and 29 years old in good health.

The chain joins TRBV6-5 to TRBJ2-5; no definite D call. The J call may be in error: the DNA end matches TRBJ2-7 better. Germline V lookup: CDR1 MNHEY, CDR2 SVGAGI. The CDR3 sequence is 11 residues long. The CDR3 region is CASRSTYEQYF. The DNA for the CDR3 is TGTGCCAGCAGGTCGACGTACGAGCAGTACTTC.

The chain's CDR3 is CASNGGGHTGELFF. As DNA, the CDR3 is TGTGCCAGTAACGGTGGGGGCCACACCGGGGAGCTGTTTTTT. J is TRBJ2-2 and V is TRBV19; a weak D match, TRBD1 (6 bases). CDR1 LNHDA and CDR2 SQIVND come from the germline V gene (reference sequence). The CDR3 runs 14 residues. V was shortened by 7 bases and J by 3 bases, with 12 bases between the two germline ends.

J is TRBJ1-4 and V is TRBV6-5; TRBD1 might be the D (5 bases). The germline CDR1 and CDR2 sequences are MNHEY and SVGAGI. Trimming took off 6 bases at V and 8 bases at J, with 19 bases between the two ends. The length of the CDR3 is 15 residues. The CDR3: CASSPEGWAGEKLFF. The DNA of the CDR3 is TGTGCCAGCAGCCCCGAGGGGTGGGCGGGGGAAAAACTGTTTTTT.

Remarks on this clone: The sample has other DNA sequences that encode this CDR3 too. The chain has TRBV6-1 and TRBJ1-1, with no clear D. The CDR3 consists of 13 residues. Between the trimmed V and J ends, which lost 4 bases and 2 bases, there was a span of 8 bases. Germline CDR1 is MNHNS and CDR2 is SASEGT. This CDR3 reads CASSGGRNTEAFF. The CDR3 DNA reads as TGTGCCAGCAGTGGTGGCAGAAACACTGAAGCTTTCTTT.